The entry that follows covers one TCR beta chain sequence. What it recognizes is unknown. This specimen comes from a study of OX40 agonist ivuxolimab in advanced cancers. The study's findings and limits: Dose levels from 0.1 to 3.0 mg/kg saw CD4+ and CD8+ blood T cells expand clonally by week 6. The average count of expanded clones was higher among CD8+ T cells than among CD4+. Among the least clonally expanded were partial responders at 0.1-3.0 mg/kg.

TCRdb's copy holds only in-frame clones and misses some; the assay was immunoSEQ multiplex PCR. The data show under 15,000 clones, with around 76% seen just once and about 29% held by the top ten. CDR1 is SGHRS and CDR2 is YFSETQ in the germline V gene. The CDR3 spans 13 residues. Trimming shortened V by 4 bases and J by 4 bases, and 11 bases separated the two germline ends. Material: CD4+ or CD8+ T cells sorted from blood, obtained in a trial of the OX40 agonist ivuxolimab. V is TRBV5-1 and J is TRBJ1-1, with D perhaps TRBD1 (6 bases). The clonotype comes from an adult with an advanced solid tumor such as melanoma, head and neck, liver or kidney cancer. CDR3 DNA sequence: TGCGCCAGCAGCCCTGGGGGGGCCACTGAAGCTTTCTTT. Protein: CASSPGGATEAFF.